The clone carrying this T cell receptor beta chain was detected ten times or more. Time point noted: newly diagnosed GD, antithyroid drugs for less than 3 months. The authors made the TCR library using RNA they extracted from PBMCs. Graves' disease diagnosis followed American Thyroid Association guidelines. This sample is part of a study of regulatory T cells in long-lasting Graves disease. Arm-PCR of CDR3 regions and iRepertoire HTBI primers were used to build TCR beta libraries. TCRdb reprocessed the multiplex PCR reads via MiXCR and lists one record per CDR3 protein. This sample yields some 560,000 distinct CDR3 sequences, of which 15% to 20% are seen a single time; 25% belongs to the top ten. Germline loops: CDR1 ENHRY, CDR2 SYGVKD. The CDR3 loop spans 14 amino acids. V gave up 6 bases and J gave up 5 bases; unmatched junction bases: 6. This same sample was also part of a study on T cells in Graves' hyperthyroidism and ophthalmopathy. This second study notes: No ophthalmopathy progression within 18 months constituted stable Graves' hyperthyroidism. The HTBI primer set served for first-round RT-PCR of the TCR CDR3.

The material sequenced was peripheral blood mononuclear cells (PBMCs), taken at new diagnosis, from a patient treated with antithyroid drugs. J is TRBJ2-5 and V is TRBV10-3; the match to TRBD2 covers 10 bases. The receptor's source is a woman aged 35-65 years with Graves disease. The CDR3 here is CAISVSGGAETQYF. CDR3 bases: TGTGCCATCAGCGTCAGCGGGGGGGCCGAGACCCAGTACTTC.